The 26 T cell receptor beta chains in this list originate from one sample, sequenced in a study of T-cell reconstitution after alpha-beta-depleted transplantation in children. Preparing the TCRbeta library involved the use of unique molecular identifiers. Each CDR3 protein is one row after TCRdb ran MiXCR on the PCR reads. The sample consists of about 980,000 distinct CDR3 sequences, under 30% of them appearing once. The sequenced sample was PBMCs, mostly from graft donor cells, obtained 360 days after TCRalphabeta/CD19-depleted stem cell transplant. These receptors all come from a boy in the first two years of life who had a stem cell transplant for SCID, so the T cells may come from the graft donor.

This clonotype appeared once. The rearrangement joins TRBV5-1 to TRBJ1-2; unclear D gene. CDR3 length: 12 amino acids. CDR1 is SGHRS, CDR2 YFSETQ, per germline. Trimming shortened V by 7 bases and J by 8 bases, and 15 bases separated the two germline ends. The CDR3 is CASAPGNGGYTF. CDR3 sequence (DNA): TGCGCCAGCGCACCGGGGAACGGGGGCTACACCTTC.

There are a few counts of this clonotype. The rearrangement uses TRBV5-1 and TRBJ2-7; TRBD2 agrees at 8 bases. The CDR3 spans 13 residues. Germline-derived CDR1 and CDR2 are SGHRS and YFSETQ. V shed 5 bases and J 5 bases; nucleotides not matched to a gene: 6. CDR3: CASSYGTRDEQYF. The DNA of the CDR3 is TGCGCCAGCAGTTATGGGACTAGGGACGAGCAGTACTTC.

As concerns this clonotype: One junction end does not reproduce the germline sequence, and a read error may be involved. This chain joins TRBV5-1 and TRBJ2-7, with 8 bases aligning to TRBD1. The CDR3 has 15 residues. Germline lookup yields CDR1 SGHRS and CDR2 YFSETQ. As DNA, the CDR3 is TGCGCCAGCAGCCGCGGGACAGGAGATTACTACGATCAGTACTTC. Translating gives CASSRGTGDYYDQYF.

The chain links TRBV5-3 to TRBJ2-1; TRBD1 might be the D (5 bases). TRBV5-3 is noted as an ORF with a role that remains uncertain. The CDR3 is made up of 17 amino acids. The ends were cut back, 9 bases at V and 3 bases at J, with 25 bases in the middle. This CDR3 reads CATYRLARSLYYNEQFF. The CDR3 coding sequence is TGTGCCACATACAGGCTGGCGAGGAGCCTATACTACAATGAGCAGTTCTTC.

This sequence joins TRBV3-1 and TRBJ2-1; 12 nucleotides align to TRBD2. V lost 1 base to trimming and J lost 7 bases; unmatched junction nucleotides: 11. Germline V gene data show CDR1 as LGHDT and CDR2 as YNNKEL (reference sequence). CDR3 length: 18 residues. The CDR3 sequence is CASSQGTGLAGIWNEQFF. The CDR3 nucleotides read TGTGCCAGCAGCCAAGGAACTGGACTAGCGGGAATTTGGAATGAGCAGTTCTTC.

This clonotype has only a few counts. The chain recombines TRBV12-3 or TRBV12-4 with TRBJ2-3; no clear D. Trimming took off 2 bases at V and 7 bases at J, with 7 bases between the two ends. The CDR3 sequence is 12 residues long. The CDR3 spells CASSLIENTQYF. The CDR3 DNA reads TGTGCCAGCAGTTTAATTGAAAATACGCAGTATTTT.

V usage is TRBV29-1 and J usage is TRBJ2-5, with no clear D. CDR1 is SQVTM and CDR2 is ANQGSEA in the germline V gene. V shed 0 bases and J shed 3 bases, with 17 bases lying between them. The CDR3 has 16 amino acids. The CDR3 region has the DNA TGCAGCGTTGAAGATGGATGGGAAGTGTCAGAAGAGACCCAGTACTTC. Translated: CSVEDGWEVSEETQYF.

The V call is TRBV4-1, the J call TRBJ1-4, with D perhaps matching TRBD1 (5 bases). The CDR3 is 15 amino acids. Germline CDR1 is MGHRA and CDR2 is YSYEKL. Trimming stripped 4 bases from V and 7 bases from J, with 16 bases between. CDR3 region: CASSRGDEKREKLFF. Here the CDR3 DNA reads TGCGCCAGCAGCCGGGGGGACGAAAAGCGTGAAAAACTGTTTTTT.

This clonotype was counted a few times. The chain is built from TRBV15 and TRBJ2-5, with 9 bases aligning to TRBD1. V was clipped by 0 bases and J by 3 bases; unmatched bases: 5. Germline V gene data show CDR1 as LNHNV and CDR2 as YYDKDF (reference sequence). This CDR3 is 16 amino acids long. Here the CDR3 reads CATSREKGTGKETQYF. CDR3 DNA sequence: TGTGCCACCAGCAGAGAAAAAGGGACAGGGAAAGAGACCCAGTACTTC.

The chain combines TRBV7-2 with TRBJ1-1; no reliable D call. This CDR3 comprises 15 residues. V shed 1 base and J shed 3 bases, with 12 bases lying between them. CDR1 and CDR2 (germline): SGHTA, FQGNSA. The CDR3 DNA reads TGTGCCAGCAGCTTAGTCGGACGGCCTGACACTGAAGCTTTCTTT. It yields the protein CASSLVGRPDTEAFF.

This rearrangement joins TRBV12-3 or TRBV12-4 to TRBJ1-6, with D possibly matching TRBD1 (5 bases). V was pared by 5 bases and J by 13 bases, with 18 bases between. This CDR3 has 14 residues. The CDR3 nucleotides read TGTGCCAGCAGTCTACTGGACAATAATGGCCCCCTCCACTTT. This codes for CASSLLDNNGPLHF.

J is TRBJ2-4 and V is TRBV12-3 or TRBV12-4; D may be TRBD1 or TRBD2 (5 bases each). V lost 6 bases to trimming and J lost 0 bases, with 18 bases between them. The CDR3 consists of 17 residues. The CDR3 region is CASSPPRDVLAKNIQYF. The CDR3 DNA is TGTGCCAGCAGCCCCCCCAGGGACGTCCTAGCCAAAAACATTCAGTACTTC.

V is TRBV6-1 and J is TRBJ2-3; D uncertain. The CDR3 totals 13 residues. Trimming removed 6 bases at V and 6 bases at J, with 13 bases between. Germline loops: CDR1 MNHNS, CDR2 SASEGT. The CDR3 loop is CASSSTLGDTQYF. In nucleotides, the CDR3 is TGTGCCAGCAGCTCGACCCTCGGGGATACGCAGTATTTT.

This clonotype was counted between two and nine times. The rearrangement uses TRBV4-3 and TRBJ1-1; 9 positions match TRBD1. This CDR3 has 17 residues. Looked up from germline, CDR1 is LGHNA and CDR2 is YSLEER. The V segment lost 4 bases and the J segment 6 bases; nucleotides outside the gene matches: 15. The CDR3 spells CASSPGTGTPGGPEAFF. The DNA of the CDR3 is TGCGCCAGCAGCCCAGGGACAGGGACCCCGGGAGGGCCTGAAGCTTTCTTT.

The V and J genes are TRBV20-1 and TRBJ2-4; D is ambiguous. The CDR3 totals 15 residues. V lost 0 bases to trimming and J lost 6 bases, with 15 bases between them. Germline V gene data show CDR1 as DFQATT and CDR2 as SNEGSKA (reference sequence). The CDR3 bases are TGCAGTGCTAGAGATGGTCGGCCAGTCCCAAACATTCAGTACTTC. The encoded protein is CSARDGRPVPNIQYF.

The sample holds a few counts of this clonotype. The V gene is TRBV4-3, the J gene TRBJ1-6; the D gene is possibly TRBD1 (5 bases). Trimming stripped 1 base from V and 6 bases from J, with 10 bases between. This CDR3 has 15 residues. Looked up from germline, CDR1 is LGHNA and CDR2 is YSLEER. The CDR3 nucleotides are TGCGCCAGCAGCCAAGGGGACGAGAGTAATTCACCCCTCCACTTT. This gives the protein CASSQGDESNSPLHF.

This clonotype has a handful of counts. The chain uses TRBV10-3 and TRBJ2-1; D assignment may be TRBD1 or TRBD2 (5 bases each). CDR1 ENHRY and CDR2 SYGVKD come from the germline V gene. CDR3 length: 17 amino acids. V shed 4 bases and J shed 5 bases, with 21 bases lying between them. DNA for the CDR3: TGTGCCATCAGTGGTGGGGGTTCCGGAGTCGCGGACAATGAGCAGTTCTTC. This encodes CAISGGGSGVADNEQFF.

The chain uses TRBV24-1 and TRBJ1-2; D is perhaps TRBD1 (6 bases). V dropped 3 bases and J dropped 4 bases, with 11 bases sitting between them. CDR3 length: 14 residues. Germline-derived CDR1 and CDR2 are KGHDR and SFDVKD. CDR3 sequence: CATSDPTGFYGYTF. The DNA for the CDR3 is TGTGCCACCAGTGATCCTACAGGGTTCTATGGCTACACCTTC.

J is TRBJ1-1 and V is TRBV5-5; possible D gene TRBD1, 6 bases. The ends were cut back, 3 bases at V and 0 bases at J, with 12 bases in the middle. This CDR3 region has 15 residues. The germline V gene has CDR1 SGHKS and CDR2 YYEKEE (reference sequence). The CDR3 bases are TGTGCCAGCAGCTCGGGGGACAATCTGAACACTGAAGCTTTCTTT. Protein product: CASSSGDNLNTEAFF.

This clonotype has only a few counts. V and J are TRBV7-9 and TRBJ1-1; a possible D gene is TRBD1 (6 bases). Deletions cut 9 bases from V and 5 bases from J, with 13 bases between. Germline V CDR1 and CDR2: SEHNR, FQNEAQ (reference sequence). CDR3 size: 12 residues. CDR3 bases: TGTGCCAGTGGGCCGGGGGCAACTGAAGCTTTCTTT. Translation: CASGPGATEAFF.

The chain employs TRBV5-1 and TRBJ2-5; D gene unclear. CDR1 is SGHRS and CDR2 is YFSETQ in the germline V gene. V was trimmed by 0 bases and J by 7 bases, leaving 10 bases between them. This CDR3 region has 13 residues. The chain's CDR3 is CASSLENLGTQYF. CDR3 nucleotides: TGCGCCAGCAGCTTGGAGAATCTAGGGACCCAGTACTTC.

The rearrangement links TRBV29-1 to TRBJ2-3; 8 bases are shared with TRBD2. J lost 3 bases, V lost 3 bases, and 8 bases had no gene match. This CDR3 is 15 amino acids long. The germline gives CDR1 SQVTM, CDR2 ANQGSEA. The CDR3 DNA sequence: TGCAGCGTTGATTTCGCGGGGGGATTTACAGATACGCAGTATTTT. It codes for CSVDFAGGFTDTQYF.

The V call is TRBV6-2 or TRBV6-3, the J call TRBJ2-3; tentative D call: TRBD1 (5 bases). CDR3 length: 15 residues. Germline assignment: CDR1 MNHEY and CDR2 SVGEGT. Between the trimmed V and J ends, which lost 6 bases and 1 base, there was a span of 14 bases. CDR3: CASSRLWGRTDTQYF. For the CDR3, the DNA is TGTGCCAGCAGCCGACTCTGGGGCCGCACAGATACGCAGTATTTT.

This clonotype occurred a few times. At one of its ends the junction is not consistent with the germline gene, which may arise from a read error. The chain carries TRBV12-3 or TRBV12-4 and TRBJ1-2; the D gene is possibly TRBD1 (6 bases). The CDR3 sequence is 13 residues long. The CDR3 sequence is CASSVTGFSGHTF. In DNA, the CDR3 is TGTGCCAGCAGTGTCACAGGGTTCTCTGGCCACACCTTC.

The V call is TRBV27, the J call TRBJ2-3, with D possibly being TRBD2 (6 bases). The CDR3 extends over 14 amino acids. Germline CDR1 and CDR2: MNHEY and SMNVEV (reference sequence). V was cut by 8 bases and J by 1 base, with 13 bases left in between. The CDR3 DNA reads TGTGCCAGCGGGTGGGGGGATGGCACAGATACGCAGTATTTT. Translating gives CASGWGDGTDTQYF.

The chain uses TRBV5-1 and TRBJ2-5; D is ambiguous. This CDR3 spans 13 amino acids. Trimming left V 4 bases short and J 4 bases short, with 11 bases between. The germline V gene encodes CDR1 SGHRS and CDR2 YFSETQ. CDR3 DNA: TGCGCCAGCAGCCTCTACGGCGGAGAGACCCAGTACTTC. Translation: CASSLYGGETQYF.